These 32 T cell receptor beta chains came from one sample sequenced in a study of shared clonotypes between healthy human individuals. The naive CD8 subset, CD45RO-negative cells positively selected for CCR7, excluded terminally differentiated effector memory CD45RA+ cells. The table came from immunoSEQ multiplex PCR; TCRdb's copy has only in-frame clones and leaves some out. The sample has about 590,000 clones, nearly 97% seen once; the top ten hold over 0.09%. The source material was naive CD8+ T cells sorted from blood. Receptors were obtained from a woman aged 25 to 39 in good health.

The chain recombines TRBV30 with TRBJ2-1, with D perhaps TRBD2 (5 bases). The CDR3 length is 16 residues. V lost 0 bases and J 6 bases, leaving 18 bases between the germline ends. CDR1 GTSNPN and CDR2 SVGIG come from the germline V gene (reference sequence). The CDR3 is CAWSVAPPGLANEQFF. DNA for the CDR3: TGTGCCTGGAGTGTAGCCCCTCCCGGACTGGCCAATGAGCAGTTCTTC.

The chain links TRBV7-3 to TRBJ1-1, with 8 bases aligning to TRBD1. The V and J ends lost 2 bases and 1 base, in that order; junction bases with no gene match: 3. This CDR3 has 15 residues. The germline V gene encodes CDR1 SGHTA and CDR2 FQGTGA. The CDR3 nucleotides are TGTGCCAGCAGCTTATCGGGACAGGCGAACACTGAAGCTTTCTTT. Translated, it gives CASSLSGQANTEAFF.

As DNA, the CDR3 is TGTGCCAGCACCATAGGGGGTGGCAGGACCTACGAGCAGTACTTC. Encoded protein: CASTIGGGRTYEQYF. The V and J genes are TRBV28 and TRBJ2-7, with D possibly TRBD1 on 6 matching bases. The CDR3 loop spans 15 amino acids. The germline V gene encodes CDR1 MDHEN and CDR2 SYDVKM. V lost 7 bases, J lost 2 bases, and 18 bases lay in between.

The rearrangement links TRBV27 to TRBJ1-1; D possibly corresponds to TRBD1 (5 bases). CDR3 size: 16 residues. Trimming removed 2 bases from V and 2 bases from J, with 15 bases in between. CDR1 is MNHEY and CDR2 is SMNVEV in the germline V gene (reference sequence). CDR3 amino acids: CASSLLNRGLNTEAFF. CDR3 nucleotide sequence: TGTGCCAGCAGTTTACTGAATCGGGGCCTAAACACTGAAGCTTTCTTT.

The chain is built from TRBV7-9 and TRBJ2-1; 10 nucleotides line up with TRBD2. CDR3 length: 15 residues. Germline assignment: CDR1 SEHNR and CDR2 FQNEAQ (reference sequence). The ends lost 4 bases at V and 3 bases at J; junction bases unmatched: 3. The CDR3 nucleotides are TGTGCCAGCAGCTCGACTAGCGGGTTCTACAATGAGCAGTTCTTC. It encodes CASSSTSGFYNEQFF. Full variable domain (outside the CDR3, taken from reference TRBV7-9 and TRBJ2-1): DTGVSQNPRHKITKRGQNVTFRCDPISEHNRLYWYRQTLGQGPEFLTYFQNEAQLEKSRLLSDRFSAERPKGSFSTLEIQRTEQGDSAMYLCASSSTSGFYNEQFFGPGTRLTVL.

The V call is TRBV28, the J call TRBJ1-5, with 7 bases identical to TRBD1. Germline V lookup: CDR1 MDHEN, CDR2 SYDVKM. The CDR3 is 14 residues long. The J segment lost 6 bases and the V segment lost 6 bases, leaving 8 bases of the junction unmatched. CDR3 coding DNA: TGTGCCAGCAGCCCCGACAGGGTCGGTCAGCCCCAGCATTTT. Protein: CASSPDRVGQPQHF.

The J gene is TRBJ2-1, the V gene TRBV7-9; the D call may be TRBD1 or TRBD2 (5 bases each). The germline CDR1 and CDR2 sequences are SEHNR and FQNEAQ (reference sequence). The CDR3 extends over 15 amino acids. V lost 4 bases, J lost 4 bases, and 14 bases lay in between. Here the CDR3 reads CASSSPGAGYNEQFF. The DNA of the CDR3 is TGTGCCAGCAGCTCACCCGGGGCGGGTTACAATGAGCAGTTCTTC.

The chain links TRBV7-6 to TRBJ1-2; 9 nucleotides agree with TRBD1. The CDR3 runs 16 residues. Trimming at V came to 2 bases and at J to 6 bases, leaving 10 bases not matched to a gene. The germline CDR1 and CDR2 sequences are SGHVS and FNYEAQ. The CDR3 spells CASSLTGTGSDDGYTF. The DNA for the CDR3 is TGTGCCAGCAGCTTAACCGGGACAGGGTCCGACGATGGCTACACCTTC.

This clone has just a few counts. The identical CDR3 is also encoded by other nucleotide sequences in the sample. V and J are TRBV27 and TRBJ2-3, with D unclear. Germline V gene lookup returns CDR1 MNHEY and CDR2 SMNVEV (reference sequence). The CDR3 runs 11 residues. Trimming removed 3 bases from V and 6 bases from J, with 4 bases in between. Written as DNA, the CDR3 is TGTGCCAGCAGTTTCGGGGATACGCAGTATTTT. Protein sequence: CASSFGDTQYF.

V and J are TRBV29-1 and TRBJ2-5; no clear D gene. The DNA matches TRBJ2-7 better at its end, which makes the J call doubtful. Germline lookup yields CDR1 SQVTM and CDR2 ANQGSEA. This CDR3 spans 13 amino acids. CDR3 in DNA: TGCAGCGTTGAACAAGAAAGCACCCGCGAGCAGTACTTC. The encoded protein is CSVEQESTREQYF.

The chain carries TRBV28 and TRBJ2-1; 12 nucleotides align to TRBD2. The CDR3 totals 16 residues. Germline V gene sequence: CDR1 MDHEN, CDR2 SYDVKM. V was clipped by 3 bases and J by 4 bases; unmatched bases: 4. CDR3 amino acids: CASSFPGTSGYNEQFF. The CDR3, as DNA: TGTGCCAGCAGTTTCCCCGGGACTAGCGGGTACAATGAGCAGTTCTTC.

The chain recombines TRBV7-2 with TRBJ1-1, with 8 nucleotides matching TRBD1. The ends lost 4 bases at V and 5 bases at J; junction bases unmatched: 9. The CDR3 covers 15 residues. CDR1 SGHTA and CDR2 FQGNSA come from the germline V gene. The CDR3 coding sequence is TGTGCCAGCAGCTCCCCCGACAGGGGAGAGACTGAAGCTTTCTTT. Amino acid sequence: CASSSPDRGETEAFF.

This chain joins TRBV29-1 and TRBJ1-5; weak D call: TRBD1 (6 bases). CDR3 length: 14 residues. V lost 6 bases and J 1 base, leaving 13 bases between the germline ends. Germline V lookup: CDR1 SQVTM, CDR2 ANQGSEA. CDR3 in amino acids: CSVSTDRSNQPQHF. DNA for the CDR3: TGCAGCGTCTCAACGGACAGAAGCAATCAGCCCCAGCATTTT. The variable domain in full, with the rest retrieved from reference TRBV29-1 and TRBJ1-5, is SAVISQKPSRDICQRGTSLTIQCQVDSQVTMMFWYRQQPGQSLTLIATANQGSEATYESGFVIDKFPISRPNLTFSTLTVSNMSPEDSSIYLCSVSTDRSNQPQHFGDGTRLSIL.

The chain couples TRBV27 to TRBJ2-1, with D possibly being TRBD1 (5 bases). Per the germline V gene, CDR1 is MNHEY and CDR2 is SMNVEV (reference sequence). The CDR3 consists of 14 residues. Trimming stripped 2 bases from V and 5 bases from J, with 10 bases between. CDR3 coding DNA: TGTGCCAGCAGTTTAAGGGGTGGGCACAATGAGCAGTTCTTC. It translates to CASSLRGGHNEQFF.

This chain joins TRBV15 and TRBJ2-5; D is tentatively TRBD1 or TRBD2 (5 bases each). Germline CDR1 reads LNHNV; CDR2 reads YYDKDF (reference sequence). The CDR3 is made up of 13 amino acids. V was clipped by 4 bases and J by 3 bases, with 9 bases between them. The CDR3 DNA reads TGTGCCACCAGCATGGGGGTCAAAGAGACCCAGTACTTC. Translation gives CATSMGVKETQYF.

This clone was seen only once. V usage is TRBV10-2 and J usage is TRBJ2-1; TRBD1 might be the D (6 bases). This CDR3 is built from 14 residues. CDR1 and CDR2 (germline): WSHSY, SAAADI. The V end lost 6 bases, the J end lost 2 bases, and 11 bases lay between the germline ends. The CDR3 DNA reads TGCGCCAGCAGACAGGGTAAAACCTACAATGAGCAGTTCTTC. It is translated as CASRQGKTYNEQFF.

The chain employs TRBV11-3 and TRBJ2-1, with 14 bases identical to TRBD2. The germline V gene encodes CDR1 SGHNT and CDR2 YENEEA. The CDR3 is made up of 16 amino acids. V trimming: 0 bases; J trimming: 9 bases; junction bases outside the gene matches: 4. The CDR3 DNA reads TGTGCCAGCAGCTTAGACGGGACTAGCGGGAGCGTTGAGCAGTTCTTC. This codes for CASSLDGTSGSVEQFF.

The chain links TRBV28 to TRBJ2-7; D call uncertain. V dropped 5 bases and J dropped 3 bases, with 11 bases sitting between them. The germline V gene has CDR1 MDHEN and CDR2 SYDVKM. The CDR3 has 13 residues. CDR3: CASSVGSFYEQYF. Here the CDR3 DNA reads TGTGCCAGCAGTGTAGGGTCGTTCTACGAGCAGTACTTC.

This clone was counted a single time. The rearrangement links TRBV28 to TRBJ2-3, with D possibly TRBD2 on 6 matching bases. Per the germline V gene, CDR1 is MDHEN and CDR2 is SYDVKM. The CDR3 consists of 14 residues. The V end was cut by 4 bases, the J end by 0 bases, with 8 bases between. CDR3: CASSSTSSTDTQYF. The CDR3 coding sequence is TGTGCCAGCAGTTCGACTAGTAGCACAGATACGCAGTATTTT.

This chain links TRBV9 with TRBJ2-1; D is uncertain. Between the trimmed V and J ends, which lost 0 bases and 0 bases, there was a span of 10 bases. The CDR3 length is 16 residues. Germline V gene lookup returns CDR1 SGDLS and CDR2 YYNGEE. CDR3 loop: CASSVGLGSSYNEQFF. CDR3 coding DNA: TGTGCCAGCAGCGTAGGTCTCGGTAGCTCCTACAATGAGCAGTTCTTC.

This sequence joins TRBV27 and TRBJ2-2, with 7 bases that match TRBD1. J was trimmed by 2 bases and V by 5 bases; bases with no gene match: 11. The CDR3 is 17 amino acids. The germline V gene has CDR1 MNHEY and CDR2 SMNVEV (reference sequence). CDR3 residues: CASSLHPTGINTGELFF. DNA of the CDR3: TGTGCCAGCAGTCTCCACCCGACAGGGATTAACACCGGGGAGCTGTTTTTT.

The chain is built from TRBV27 and TRBJ2-3, with 7 bases identical to TRBD1. J was trimmed by 0 bases and V by 2 bases; bases with no gene match: 5. CDR1 is MNHEY, CDR2 SMNVEV, per germline (reference sequence). The CDR3 spans 16 residues. CDR3 DNA: TGTGCCAGCAGTTTAGGGGCAGGGGGTAGCACAGATACGCAGTATTTT. It yields the protein CASSLGAGGSTDTQYF.

Of note for this clone: This sample includes further DNA sequences coding for the same CDR3. The gene calls are TRBV29-1 and TRBJ2-1; D is undetermined. V lost 4 bases to trimming and J lost 5 bases, with 6 bases between them. The CDR3 has 11 amino acids. The germline V gene encodes CDR1 SQVTM and CDR2 ANQGSEA. The CDR3 loop reads CSVVTDNEQFF. The CDR3 DNA follows: TGCAGCGTTGTCACCGACAATGAGCAGTTCTTC.

The CDR3 reads CASSPPSGRNHEQFF. CDR3 nucleotides: TGTGCCAGCAGCCCCCCCAGCGGGAGGAACCATGAGCAGTTCTTC. This chain joins TRBV7-9 and TRBJ2-1; 9 bases are shared with TRBD2. This CDR3 region has 15 residues. The germline V gene has CDR1 SEHNR and CDR2 FQNEAQ (reference sequence). V was clipped by 5 bases and J by 8 bases; unmatched bases: 10.

This chain joins TRBV27 and TRBJ2-3; 8 bases match TRBD1. Germline trimming cut 5 bases from V and 1 base from J; bases unmatched to any gene: 2. Per the germline V gene, CDR1 is MNHEY and CDR2 is SMNVEV (reference sequence). The CDR3 sequence is 14 residues long. CDR3 sequence (DNA): TGTGCCAGCAGTCCACAGGGGGGCACAGATACGCAGTATTTT. This sequence encodes CASSPQGGTDTQYF.

This clone was detected once. This chain links TRBV28 with TRBJ2-7; possibly TRBD1 or TRBD2 for D (5 bases each). With 6 bases removed from V and 0 bases from J, the gap between germline ends came to 15 bases. The CDR3 contains 15 residues. CDR1 and CDR2 (germline): MDHEN, SYDVKM. The DNA for the CDR3 is TGTGCCAGCAGGGACCTACGGGGCGTCTCCTACGAGCAGTACTTC. Amino acids: CASRDLRGVSYEQYF.

The chain carries TRBV30 and TRBJ2-7, with D possibly TRBD2 on 5 matching bases. This CDR3 has 11 amino acids. Deletions cut 4 bases from V and 5 bases from J, with 9 bases between. Germline CDR1 and CDR2: GTSNPN and SVGIG (reference sequence). The CDR3 DNA sequence: TGTGCCTGGACTCTAGCCGACGAGCAGTACTTC. The encoded protein is CAWTLADEQYF.

This chain links TRBV7-8 with TRBJ2-3; D is possibly TRBD1 or TRBD2 (6 bases each). Trimming stripped 1 base from V and 6 bases from J, with 11 bases between. In germline, CDR1 is SGHVS, CDR2 FQNEAQ. The CDR3 is made up of 14 amino acids. The CDR3 DNA reads TGTGCCAGCAGCTTAGGCAGGGGACTCGATACGCAGTATTTT. This gives the protein CASSLGRGLDTQYF.

The rearrangement joins TRBV27 to TRBJ2-7; 8 bases match TRBD1. This CDR3 comprises 14 residues. Germline-derived CDR1 and CDR2 are MNHEY and SMNVEV (reference sequence). Trimming cost V 4 bases and J 4 bases; bases outside gene matches: 6. The CDR3 nucleotides read TGTGCCAGCAGTTCCGGGACAGGAGATTACGAGCAGTACTTC. Its protein product is CASSSGTGDYEQYF.

The gene calls are TRBV28 and TRBJ2-3; the match to TRBD2 covers 10 bases. Germline CDR1 and CDR2: MDHEN and SYDVKM. Germline trimming cut 5 bases from V and 2 bases from J; bases unmatched to any gene: 10. The CDR3 spans 17 residues. CDR3 residues: CASSPGLAGVSTDTQYF. The CDR3 DNA reads as TGTGCCAGCAGTCCGGGCCTAGCGGGAGTTTCCACAGATACGCAGTATTTT.

The chain is built from TRBV19 and TRBJ1-1, with a weak D call TRBD1 (5 bases). Between the trimmed V and J ends, which lost 0 bases and 0 bases, there was a span of 8 bases. CDR1 LNHDA and CDR2 SQIVND come from the germline V gene (reference sequence). The CDR3 is 15 amino acids. CDR3 sequence: CASSIEGLLNTEAFF. The CDR3 nucleotides read TGTGCCAGTAGTATAGAGGGGCTCCTGAACACTGAAGCTTTCTTT.

The chain is built from TRBV7-9 and TRBJ2-5; D is unresolved. The CDR3 is 16 residues long. Germline V CDR1 and CDR2: SEHNR, FQNEAQ (reference sequence). V lost 5 bases, J lost 7 bases, and 23 bases lay in between. CDR3 region: CASSPRGSGFDVTQYF. As DNA, the CDR3 is TGTGCCAGCAGCCCCCGAGGATCGGGTTTTGATGTGACCCAGTACTTC.